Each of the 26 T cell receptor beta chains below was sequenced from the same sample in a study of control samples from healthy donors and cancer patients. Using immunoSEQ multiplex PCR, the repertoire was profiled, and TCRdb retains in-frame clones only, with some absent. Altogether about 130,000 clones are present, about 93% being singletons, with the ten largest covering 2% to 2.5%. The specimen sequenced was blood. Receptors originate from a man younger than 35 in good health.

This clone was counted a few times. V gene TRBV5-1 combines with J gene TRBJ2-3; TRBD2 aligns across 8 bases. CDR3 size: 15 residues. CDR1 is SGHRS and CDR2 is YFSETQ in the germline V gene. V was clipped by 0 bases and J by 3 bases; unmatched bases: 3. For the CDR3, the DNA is TGCGCCAGCAGCTTGGTCCCGGGGGGGACAGATACGCAGTATTTT. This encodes CASSLVPGGTDTQYF.

CDR3 in DNA: TGTGCCAGCAGTATCGTGGGACAGACCTCCTACGAGCAGTACTTC. It encodes CASSIVGQTSYEQYF. The chain has TRBV28 and TRBJ2-7; TRBD1 aligns across 7 bases. The CDR3 loop spans 15 amino acids. Trimming took 5 bases from V and 0 from J; bases not matched to a gene: 7. From germline, CDR1 is MDHEN and CDR2 SYDVKM.

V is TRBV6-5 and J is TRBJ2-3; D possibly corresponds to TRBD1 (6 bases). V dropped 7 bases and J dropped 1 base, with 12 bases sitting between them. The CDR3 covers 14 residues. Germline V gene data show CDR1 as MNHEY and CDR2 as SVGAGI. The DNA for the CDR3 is TGTGCCAGCAAGACGGACAGCGGCACAGATACGCAGTATTTT. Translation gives CASKTDSGTDTQYF.

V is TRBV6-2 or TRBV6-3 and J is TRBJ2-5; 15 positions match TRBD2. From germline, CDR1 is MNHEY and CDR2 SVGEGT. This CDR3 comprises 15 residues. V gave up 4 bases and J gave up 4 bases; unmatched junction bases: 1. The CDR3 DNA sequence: TGTGCCAGCAGTTGGACTAGCGGGGGGGCAGAGACCCAGTACTTC. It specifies CASSWTSGGAETQYF.

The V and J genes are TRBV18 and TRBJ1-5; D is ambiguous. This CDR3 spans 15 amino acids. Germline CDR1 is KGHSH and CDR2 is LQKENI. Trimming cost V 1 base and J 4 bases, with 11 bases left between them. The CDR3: CASSPQRGTNQPQHF. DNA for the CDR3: TGTGCCAGCTCACCACAGCGGGGAACGAATCAGCCCCAGCATTTT.

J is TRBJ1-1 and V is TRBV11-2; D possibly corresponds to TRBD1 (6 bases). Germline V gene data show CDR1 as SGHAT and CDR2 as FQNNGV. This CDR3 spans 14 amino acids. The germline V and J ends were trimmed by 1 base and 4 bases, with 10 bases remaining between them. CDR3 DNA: TGTGCCAGCAGCTTAGTCGAGGGGGGCACTGAAGCTTTCTTT. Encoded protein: CASSLVEGGTEAFF. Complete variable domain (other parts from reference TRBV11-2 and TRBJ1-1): EAGVAQSPRYKIIEKRQSVAFWCNPISGHATLYWYQQILGQGPKLLIQFQNNGVVDDSQLPKDRFSAERLKGVDSTLKIQPAKLEDSAVYLCASSLVEGGTEAFFGQGTRLTVV.

The CDR3 loop reads CASSWDGNTGELFF. The DNA for the CDR3 is TGTGCCAGCAGCTGGGACGGGAACACCGGGGAGCTGTTTTTT. The V and J genes are TRBV25-1 and TRBJ2-2; D may be TRBD1 or TRBD2 (5 bases each). Trimming took 6 bases from V and 1 from J, leaving 9 bases between them. Germline CDR1 is MGHDK and CDR2 is SYGVNS. The CDR3 has 14 residues.

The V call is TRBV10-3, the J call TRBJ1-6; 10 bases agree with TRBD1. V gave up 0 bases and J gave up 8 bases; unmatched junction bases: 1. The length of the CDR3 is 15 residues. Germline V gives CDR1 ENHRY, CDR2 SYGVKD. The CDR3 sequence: CAISESGQGYSPLHF. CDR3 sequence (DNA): TGTGCCATCAGTGAGTCGGGACAGGGGTATTCACCCCTCCACTTT.

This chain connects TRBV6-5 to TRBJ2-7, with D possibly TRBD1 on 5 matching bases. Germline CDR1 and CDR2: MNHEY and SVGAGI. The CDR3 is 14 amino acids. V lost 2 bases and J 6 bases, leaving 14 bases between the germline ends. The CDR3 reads CASSYQRGLGEQYF. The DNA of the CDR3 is TGTGCCAGCAGTTACCAAAGGGGTCTGGGCGAGCAGTACTTC.

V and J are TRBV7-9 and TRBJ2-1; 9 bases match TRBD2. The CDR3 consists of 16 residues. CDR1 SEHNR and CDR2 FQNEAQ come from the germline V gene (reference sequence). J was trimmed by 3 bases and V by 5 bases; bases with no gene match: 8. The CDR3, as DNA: TGTGCCAGCAGCCCGTCTAGCGGGACGGGCTACAATGAGCAGTTCTTC. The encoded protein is CASSPSSGTGYNEQFF.

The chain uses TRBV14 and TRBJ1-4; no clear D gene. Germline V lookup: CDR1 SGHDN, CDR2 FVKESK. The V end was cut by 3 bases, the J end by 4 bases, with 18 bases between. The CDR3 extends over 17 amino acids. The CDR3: CASSHGVVRPNNEKLFF. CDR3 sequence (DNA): TGTGCCAGCAGCCACGGTGTTGTAAGACCGAATAATGAAAAACTGTTTTTT.

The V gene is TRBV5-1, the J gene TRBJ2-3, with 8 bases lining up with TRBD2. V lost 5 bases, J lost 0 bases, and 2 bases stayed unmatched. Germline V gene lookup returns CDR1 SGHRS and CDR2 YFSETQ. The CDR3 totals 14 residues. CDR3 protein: CASRLADSTDTQYF. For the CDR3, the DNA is TGCGCCAGCAGACTAGCGGATAGCACAGATACGCAGTATTTT.

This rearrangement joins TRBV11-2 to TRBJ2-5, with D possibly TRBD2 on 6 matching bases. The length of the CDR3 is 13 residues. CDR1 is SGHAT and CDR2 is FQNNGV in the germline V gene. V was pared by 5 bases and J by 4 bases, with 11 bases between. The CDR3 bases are TGTGCCAGCAGCCACCGGGAGCGAGAGACCCAGTACTTC. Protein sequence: CASSHRERETQYF.

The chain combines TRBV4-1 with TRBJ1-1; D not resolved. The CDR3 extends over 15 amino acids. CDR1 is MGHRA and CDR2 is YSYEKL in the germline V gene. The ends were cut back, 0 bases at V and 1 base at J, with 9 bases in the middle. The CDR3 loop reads CASSQDMGSNTEAFF. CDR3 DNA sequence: TGCGCCAGCAGCCAAGACATGGGGTCGAACACTGAAGCTTTCTTT.

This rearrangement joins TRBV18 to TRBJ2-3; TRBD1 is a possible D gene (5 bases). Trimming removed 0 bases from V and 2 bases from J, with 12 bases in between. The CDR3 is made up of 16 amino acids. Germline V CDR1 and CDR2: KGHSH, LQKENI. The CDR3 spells CASSPPARASTDTQYF. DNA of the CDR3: TGTGCCAGCTCACCACCGGCCAGGGCATCCACAGATACGCAGTATTTT.

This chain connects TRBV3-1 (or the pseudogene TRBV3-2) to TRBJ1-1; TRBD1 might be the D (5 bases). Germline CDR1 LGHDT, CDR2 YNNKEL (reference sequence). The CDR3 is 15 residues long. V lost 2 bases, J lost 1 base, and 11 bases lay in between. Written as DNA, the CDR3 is TGTGCCAGCAGCCAAAGCGACAGTCAGAACACTGAAGCTTTCTTT. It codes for CASSQSDSQNTEAFF.

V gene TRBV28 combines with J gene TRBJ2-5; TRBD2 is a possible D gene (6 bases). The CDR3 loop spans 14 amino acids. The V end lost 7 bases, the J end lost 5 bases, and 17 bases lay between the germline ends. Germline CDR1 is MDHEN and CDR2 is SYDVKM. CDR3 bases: TGTGCCAGCACCCCGGGACTCCCTGGGGAGACCCAGTACTTC. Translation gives CASTPGLPGETQYF.

The CDR3 DNA reads TGTGCCAGCAGCCAACCGGGACAGGGGTTTAAGAACACTGAAGCTTTCTTT. Its translation is CASSQPGQGFKNTEAFF. V and J are TRBV7-9 and TRBJ1-1, with 10 bases identical to TRBD1. CDR3 size: 17 residues. CDR1 and CDR2 from the germline V gene are SEHNR and FQNEAQ (reference sequence). With 5 bases clipped from V and 1 base from J, the junction kept 10 bases outside the gene matches.

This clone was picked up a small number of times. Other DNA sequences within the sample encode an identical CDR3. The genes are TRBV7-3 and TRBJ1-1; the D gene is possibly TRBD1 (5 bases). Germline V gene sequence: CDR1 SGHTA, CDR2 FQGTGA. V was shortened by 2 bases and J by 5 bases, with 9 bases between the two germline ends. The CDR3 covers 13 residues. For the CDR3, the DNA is TGTGCCAGCAGCTTAGGGGCGGGTACTGAAGCTTTCTTT. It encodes CASSLGAGTEAFF. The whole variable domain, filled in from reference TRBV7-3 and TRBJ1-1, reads GAGVSQTPSNKVTEKGKYVELRCDPISGHTALYWYRQSLGQGPEFLIYFQGTGAADDSGLPNDRFFAVRPEGSVSTLKIQRTERGDSAVYLCASSLGAGTEAFFGQGTRLTVV.

This CDR3 reads CASTDGDRRYEQYF. The CDR3 nucleotides are TGTGCCAGCACGGATGGCGACAGGCGGTACGAGCAGTACTTC. V is TRBV6-5 and J is TRBJ2-7; possibly TRBD1 for D (6 bases). The CDR3 loop spans 14 amino acids. Germline assignment: CDR1 MNHEY and CDR2 SVGAGI. Trimming left V 7 bases short and J 4 bases short, with 17 bases between.

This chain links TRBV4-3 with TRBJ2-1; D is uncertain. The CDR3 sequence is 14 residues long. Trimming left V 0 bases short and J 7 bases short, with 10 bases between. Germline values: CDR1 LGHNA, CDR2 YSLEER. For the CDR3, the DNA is TGCGCCAGCAGCCAAGATATAGCCGGTAATGAGCAGTTCTTC. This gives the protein CASSQDIAGNEQFF.

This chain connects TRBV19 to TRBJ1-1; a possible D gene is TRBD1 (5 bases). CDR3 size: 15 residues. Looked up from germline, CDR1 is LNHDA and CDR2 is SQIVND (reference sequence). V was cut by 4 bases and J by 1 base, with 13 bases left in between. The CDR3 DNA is TGTGCCAGTAGTACCGCCTCTGGGGGGAACACTGAAGCTTTCTTT. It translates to CASSTASGGNTEAFF.

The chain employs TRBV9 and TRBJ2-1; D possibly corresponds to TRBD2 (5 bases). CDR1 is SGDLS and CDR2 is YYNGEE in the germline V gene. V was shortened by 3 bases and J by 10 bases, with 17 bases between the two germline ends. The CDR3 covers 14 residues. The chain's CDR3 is CASSEGVLGFEQFF. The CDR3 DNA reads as TGTGCCAGCAGCGAGGGAGTGTTGGGGTTCGAGCAGTTCTTC.

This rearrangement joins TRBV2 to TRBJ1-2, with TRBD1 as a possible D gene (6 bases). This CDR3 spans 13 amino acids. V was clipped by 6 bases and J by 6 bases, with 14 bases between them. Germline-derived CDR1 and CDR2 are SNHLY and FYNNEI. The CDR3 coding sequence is TGTGCCAGCAGAGAGGACAGCGAGAATGGCTACACCTTC. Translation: CASREDSENGYTF.

The CDR3 region is CASSPQGTGVNEQFF. The CDR3 nucleotides are TGTGCCAGCTCACCACAAGGGACAGGGGTCAATGAGCAGTTCTTC. The rearrangement uses TRBV18 and TRBJ2-1; 10 bases are shared with TRBD1. CDR1 and CDR2 (germline): KGHSH, LQKENI. The J segment lost 6 bases and the V segment lost 1 base, leaving 3 bases of the junction unmatched. The CDR3 contains 15 residues.

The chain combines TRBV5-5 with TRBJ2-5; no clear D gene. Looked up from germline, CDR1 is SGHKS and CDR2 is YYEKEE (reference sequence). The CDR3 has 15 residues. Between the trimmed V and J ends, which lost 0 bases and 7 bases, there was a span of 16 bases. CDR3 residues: CASSLGSGLKATQYF. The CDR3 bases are TGTGCCAGCAGCTTGGGGTCCGGGCTCAAGGCGACCCAGTACTTC.